A selection of T cell receptor beta chains follows, all from one sample in a study of blood T cell repertoires in COVID-19. Sequenced by immunoSEQ multiplex PCR; TCRdb stores in-frame clones only, minus some. The data show more than 250,000 clones, roughly 87% seen once. Sequencing input: peripheral blood. The receptors come from a human donor in a cohort sampled during active COVID-19. CDR3s include the opening cysteine and the closing phenylalanine or tryptophan. A D gene is named only where the DNA matches it firmly. The listing skips clone size in some rows; elsewhere it reads once, few, many or a size class.

v_call: TRBV4-2
j_call: TRBJ2-5
clone_size: few
d_call: NA
cdr3_nt: TGTGCCAGCAGCCAACCCGGGGGCCAAGAGACCCAGTACTTC
cdr3_aa: CASSQPGGQETQYF

v_call: TRBV6-5
j_call: TRBJ2-2
clone_size: NA
d_call: TRBD2
cdr3_nt: TGTGCCAGCAAGGGGAGGGCCTACACCGGGGAGCTGTTTTTT
cdr3_aa: CASKGRAYTGELFF

v_call: TRBV10-3
j_call: TRBJ1-2
clone_size: NA
d_call: TRBD1
cdr3_nt: TGTGCCATCAGAGGGACAGACAATGGCTACACCTTC
cdr3_aa: CAIRGTDNGYTF

v_call: TRBV5-5
j_call: TRBJ2-6
clone_size: NA
d_call: TRBD2
cdr3_nt: TGTGCCAGCAGCCCTTTCGGTACTAGCGGGGTCTCTGGGGCCAACGTCCTGACTTTC
cdr3_aa: CASSPFGTSGVSGANVLTF

v_call: TRBV7-6
j_call: TRBJ2-1
clone_size: few
d_call: TRBD2
cdr3_nt: TGTGCCAGCAGCTTCAGGGCGGGAGGTCACTACAATGAGCAGTTCTTC
cdr3_aa: CASSFRAGGHYNEQFF

v_call: TRBV6-5
j_call: TRBJ1-1
clone_size: NA
d_call: NA
cdr3_nt: TGTGCCAGCAGTCGAAGGACAAGCCTTGAAGCTTTCTTT
cdr3_aa: CASSRRTSLEAFF

v_call: TRBV7-9
j_call: TRBJ2-7
clone_size: NA
d_call: TRBD1
cdr3_nt: TGTGCCAGCAGCGCTTGGGACAGCACCTACGAGCAGTACTTC
cdr3_aa: CASSAWDSTYEQYF

v_call: TRBV3-1/TRBV3-2
j_call: TRBJ1-4
clone_size: NA
d_call: NA
cdr3_nt: TGTGCCAGCAGCCAAGATCGTGAACTCGCGGAACTGTTTTTT
cdr3_aa: CASSQDRELAELFF

v_call: TRBV12-3/TRBV12-4
j_call: TRBJ1-2
clone_size: NA
d_call: NA
cdr3_nt: TGTGCCAGCAGTCCTTCGGGGGGAGCGGGCTACACCTTC
cdr3_aa: CASSPSGGAGYTF

v_call: TRBV27
j_call: TRBJ1-6
clone_size: once
d_call: TRBD1
cdr3_nt: TGTGCCAGCACGGAATGGACAGGGAGGTATTCACCCCTCCACTTT
cdr3_aa: CASTEWTGRYSPLHF

v_call: TRBV24-1
j_call: TRBJ2-7
clone_size: NA
d_call: TRBD2
cdr3_nt: TGTGCCACCAGCACTAGCGGGGGGGCTCCCTACGAGCAGTACTTC
cdr3_aa: CATSTSGGAPYEQYF

v_call: TRBV6-1
j_call: TRBJ2-7
clone_size: once
d_call: NA
cdr3_nt: TGTGCCAGCAGTGAAAACGGGTTCTACGAGCAGTACTTC
cdr3_aa: CASSENGFYEQYF

v_call: TRBV3-1/TRBV3-2
j_call: TRBJ1-2
clone_size: once
d_call: TRBD1
cdr3_nt: TGTGCCAGCAGCCAAGGCCCCCGGACAGGGGGCGAGGGCTACACCTTC
cdr3_aa: CASSQGPRTGGEGYTF

v_call: TRBV5-1
j_call: TRBJ2-5
clone_size: NA
d_call: TRBD2
cdr3_nt: TGCGCCAGCAGCCCCGATGGGGGGGGGCAAGAGACCCAGTACTTC
cdr3_aa: CASSPDGGGQETQYF

v_call: TRBV4-3
j_call: TRBJ2-7
clone_size: NA
d_call: NA
cdr3_nt: TGCGCCAGCAGCCAAGATTTGGGGGCGGGCTACGAGCAGTACTTC
cdr3_aa: CASSQDLGAGYEQYF

v_call: TRBV4-3
j_call: TRBJ1-2
clone_size: NA
d_call: NA
cdr3_nt: TGCGCCAGCAGCCAAGAGCGCCTATATGGCTACACCTTC
cdr3_aa: CASSQERLYGYTF

v_call: TRBV5-1
j_call: TRBJ1-1
clone_size: NA
d_call: TRBD1
cdr3_nt: TGCGCCAGCAGGACCACACAGGGGATAGGCACTGAAGCTTTCTTT
cdr3_aa: CASRTTQGIGTEAFF

v_call: TRBV15
j_call: TRBJ2-7
clone_size: NA
d_call: NA
cdr3_nt: TGTGCCACCAGCAGAGGGGCAGTTCGCGAGCAGTACTTC
cdr3_aa: CATSRGAVREQYF

v_call: TRBV19
j_call: TRBJ1-5
clone_size: NA
d_call: TRBD1
cdr3_nt: TGTGCCAGTAGTATCCGGCAGGGGGCTCAGCCCCAGCATTTT
cdr3_aa: CASSIRQGAQPQHF

v_call: TRBV11-3
j_call: TRBJ2-7
clone_size: NA
d_call: TRBD2
cdr3_nt: TGTGCCAGCAGCTCAGGGACTAGCGGGAGTACCCAGTACTTC
cdr3_aa: CASSSGTSGSTQYF

v_call: TRBV5-4
j_call: TRBJ2-5
clone_size: once
d_call: NA
cdr3_nt: TGTGCCAGCAGCTTGGGGACAGAAGAGACCCAGTACTTC
cdr3_aa: CASSLGTEETQYF

v_call: TRBV30
j_call: TRBJ2-7
clone_size: NA
d_call: TRBD1
cdr3_nt: TGTGCCTTTTCTATGGGACAGGGGATTCGAATTTCGTACGAGCAGTACTTC
cdr3_aa: CAFSMGQGIRISYEQYF

v_call: TRBV11-2
j_call: TRBJ1-4
clone_size: NA
d_call: NA
cdr3_nt: TGTGCCAGCAGCCAGGAGGGTACGAGGCTGGATGAAAAACTGTTTTTT
cdr3_aa: CASSQEGTRLDEKLFF

v_call: TRBV4-1
j_call: TRBJ2-7
clone_size: NA
d_call: NA
cdr3_nt: TGCGCCAGCAGCCAAGGCAGAGGGGGTCGCTCCTACGAGCAGTACTTC
cdr3_aa: CASSQGRGGRSYEQYF

v_call: TRBV6-2/TRBV6-3
j_call: TRBJ2-7
clone_size: NA
d_call: NA
cdr3_nt: TGTGCCAGCAGTTGGCTGCCCCCTTACGAGCAGTACTTC
cdr3_aa: CASSWLPPYEQYF

v_call: TRBV5-6
j_call: TRBJ2-7
clone_size: NA
d_call: NA
cdr3_nt: TGTGCCAGCAGCTTAGGGTCAGGGGCGCTGGGGGAGCAGTACTTC
cdr3_aa: CASSLGSGALGEQYF

v_call: TRBV28
j_call: TRBJ1-3
clone_size: NA
d_call: NA
cdr3_nt: TGTGCCAGCAGTTTTTCCTGGACAGCATCTGGAAACACCATATATTTT
cdr3_aa: CASSFSWTASGNTIYF

v_call: TRBV27
j_call: TRBJ1-5
clone_size: NA
d_call: NA
cdr3_nt: TGTGCCAGCGGCATCCAAGGGGGTCAGCCCCAGCATTTT
cdr3_aa: CASGIQGGQPQHF

v_call: TRBV7-9
j_call: TRBJ2-5
clone_size: NA
d_call: TRBD2
cdr3_nt: TGTGCCAGCAGCTTAGGAGAACTAGCGGGAGGACAAGAGACCCAGTACTTC
cdr3_aa: CASSLGELAGGQETQYF

v_call: TRBV5-6
j_call: TRBJ2-7
clone_size: NA
d_call: NA
cdr3_nt: TGTGCCAGCAGCCCTGGACAGTACGAGCAGTACTTC
cdr3_aa: CASSPGQYEQYF

v_call: TRBV30
j_call: TRBJ2-5
clone_size: NA
d_call: NA
cdr3_nt: TGTGCCTGGAGCGTGGAGACCCAGTACTTC
cdr3_aa: CAWSVETQYF

v_call: TRBV28
j_call: TRBJ1-2
clone_size: NA
d_call: NA
cdr3_nt: TGTGCCAGCAGTTTTTGGTTATTGGCAGTGGGGCAAGGCTACACCTTC
cdr3_aa: CASSFWLLAVGQGYTF

v_call: TRBV9
j_call: TRBJ2-3
clone_size: NA
d_call: NA
cdr3_nt: TGTGCCAGCAGCGTTGGCGGGATAGACACAGATACGCAGTATTTT
cdr3_aa: CASSVGGIDTDTQYF

v_call: TRBV2
j_call: TRBJ2-7
clone_size: NA
d_call: NA
cdr3_nt: TGTGCCAGCAGTTCGCAGACTAGTGCCCACGAGCAGTACTTC
cdr3_aa: CASSSQTSAHEQYF

v_call: TRBV30
j_call: TRBJ1-6
clone_size: NA
d_call: NA
cdr3_nt: TGTGCCTGGAGTGTACGGCCCTCAGAGGTTTCACCCCTCCACTTT
cdr3_aa: CAWSVRPSEVSPLHF

v_call: TRBV10-3
j_call: TRBJ1-3
clone_size: NA
d_call: NA
cdr3_nt: TGTGCTCAGTCGAGGGGGTCCCAAGGAAACACCATATATTTT
cdr3_aa: CAQSRGSQGNTIYF